These 16 T cell receptor beta chains were sequenced from one sample in a study of CD8 T cells in ankylosing spondylitis. TCRdb itself ran the 5' RACE reads through MiXCR, one entry per CDR3 protein. This sample yields roughly 700,000 distinct CDR3 sequences, of which around 19% are seen a single time; 15% to 20% belongs to the top ten. The study, taken as a whole, reports: A TCR beta motif of under ten highly homologous variants seemed to mark ankylosing spondylitis blood.

Their antigens remain unidentified. Material: blood, either unsorted or a sorted T cell fraction (not recorded which). These TCRs come from a male donor with ankylosing spondylitis.

This clonotype was recorded a few times. The gene calls are TRBV29-1 and TRBJ1-1, with D unclear. The CDR3 covers 13 residues. V was pared by 3 bases and J by 4 bases, with 12 bases between. The germline V gene encodes CDR1 SQVTM and CDR2 ANQGSEA. The DNA of the CDR3 is TGCAGCGTTGACATGGGGAAGAGCACTGAAGCTTTCTTT. Its translation is CSVDMGKSTEAFF.

This clonotype was observed a few times. J is TRBJ1-5 and V is TRBV12-3 or TRBV12-4, with D possibly TRBD1 on 6 matching bases. The CDR3 is 15 residues long. Trimming removed 2 bases from V and 6 bases from J, with 14 bases in between. Here the CDR3 reads CASSLWAGERQPQHF. CDR3 DNA: TGTGCCAGCAGTTTATGGGCAGGGGAGCGTCAGCCCCAGCATTTT.

This clonotype was picked up a small number of times. The J gene is TRBJ2-7, the V gene TRBV10-2, with D possibly matching TRBD1 (5 bases). CDR1 and CDR2 (germline): WSHSY, SAAADI. The CDR3 extends over 14 amino acids. With 6 bases removed from V and 4 bases from J, the gap between germline ends came to 16 bases. CDR3 sequence reads: CASRAQGRRYEQYF. DNA for the CDR3: TGCGCCAGCAGAGCCCAGGGTAGGCGTTACGAGCAGTACTTC.

This clonotype was picked up a small number of times. The genes are TRBV5-1 and TRBJ2-1; D gene unclear. Between the trimmed V and J ends, which lost 0 bases and 0 bases, there was a span of 19 bases. The CDR3 is 19 amino acids. The germline CDR1 and CDR2 sequences are SGHRS and YFSETQ. This chain's CDR3 is CASSLVGTLYPSSYNEQFF. CDR3 DNA: TGCGCCAGCAGCTTGGTTGGTACCCTTTACCCGAGCTCCTACAATGAGCAGTTCTTC.

The chain combines TRBV12-3 or TRBV12-4 with TRBJ2-1; D is unclear. The CDR3 is 11 residues long. Trimming shortened V by 3 bases and J by 9 bases, and 6 bases separated the two germline ends. This CDR3 reads CASSLLAEQFF. The CDR3 region has the DNA TGTGCCAGCAGTTTGTTGGCTGAGCAGTTCTTC.

V gene TRBV10-3 combines with J gene TRBJ2-5, with D hard to call. Trimming removed 3 bases at V and 1 base at J, with 6 bases between. CDR3 length: 13 amino acids. CDR1 and CDR2 from the germline V gene are ENHRY and SYGVKD. This CDR3 is CAISDNIQETQYF. CDR3 DNA sequence: TGTGCCATCAGTGACAACATCCAAGAGACCCAGTACTTC.

This clonotype was seen more than once but under ten times. The genes are TRBV5-1 and TRBJ2-4; TRBD1 aligns across 8 bases. The germline V gene encodes CDR1 SGHRS and CDR2 YFSETQ. The CDR3 spans 15 residues. After removal of 4 bases from V and 0 bases from J, the junction contained 3 bases not matched to a gene. For the CDR3, the DNA is TGCGCCAGCAGCGGGACAGGTCTAGCCAAAAACATTCAGTACTTC. It encodes CASSGTGLAKNIQYF.

This clonotype occurred a few times. The rearrangement uses TRBV29-1 and TRBJ2-1; a possible D gene is TRBD2 (7 bases). The V and J ends lost 4 bases and 6 bases respectively, with 22 bases between them. The CDR3 totals 16 residues. Germline V gene data show CDR1 as SQVTM and CDR2 as ANQGSEA. The DNA of the CDR3 is TGCAGCGTTGGGGGGGCTAGCGGTAGGTACCCCAATGAGCAGTTCTTC. This encodes CSVGGASGRYPNEQFF.

The chain carries TRBV20-1 and TRBJ1-6; no definite D call. Trimming shortened V by 0 bases and J by 8 bases, and 11 bases separated the two germline ends. Germline values: CDR1 DFQATT, CDR2 SNEGSKA (reference sequence). The CDR3 spans 14 residues. CDR3 nucleotide sequence: TGCAGTGCTAGAGATCGAACAGCATATTCACCCCTCCACTTT. Translated: CSARDRTAYSPLHF.

This clonotype was detected a few times. The chain carries TRBV15 and TRBJ2-7; TRBD1 aligns across 8 bases. Trimming at V came to 5 bases and at J to 5 bases, leaving 11 bases not matched to a gene. Germline V lookup: CDR1 LNHNV, CDR2 YYDKDF (reference sequence). This CDR3 comprises 15 residues. CDR3 sequence (DNA): TGTGCCACCAGCGTTCAGGGGGCTGGTCCGGACGAGCAGTACTTC. Translating gives CATSVQGAGPDEQYF.

This clonotype showed up just a few times. The J gene is TRBJ2-7, the V gene TRBV7-9; TRBD2 matches 14 bases. This CDR3 contains 15 residues. The V segment lost 5 bases and the J segment 2 bases; nucleotides outside the gene matches: 2. In germline, CDR1 is SEHNR, CDR2 FQNEAQ (reference sequence). The CDR3 DNA reads as TGTGCCAGCAGCAAGGGACTAGCGGGAGCCTACGAGCAGTACTTC. Its protein is CASSKGLAGAYEQYF.

This chain connects TRBV7-9 to TRBJ1-4; D gene ambiguous. CDR3 length: 14 amino acids. V was pared by 5 bases and J by 3 bases, with 10 bases between. Germline V lookup: CDR1 SEHNR, CDR2 FQNEAQ (reference sequence). CDR3 sequence: CASSPPASNEKLFF. The CDR3 coding sequence is TGTGCCAGCAGCCCCCCGGCTTCTAATGAAAAACTGTTTTTT.

This clonotype has just a few counts. V usage is TRBV12-3 or TRBV12-4 and J usage is TRBJ1-6; tentative D call: TRBD1 (5 bases). V dropped 3 bases and J dropped 11 bases, with 20 bases sitting between them. The CDR3 totals 16 residues. CDR3 sequence reads: CASSLVGRPGRAPLHF. The CDR3 DNA is TGTGCCAGCAGTTTGGTCGGGCGGCCAGGGAGAGCACCCCTCCACTTT.

This clonotype was detected only a few times. The chain couples TRBV12-5 to TRBJ2-5; possibly TRBD1 or TRBD2 for D (6 bases each). Trimming took off 5 bases at V and 13 bases at J, with 23 bases between the two ends. CDR3 length equals 14 residues. Germline V gene lookup returns CDR1 LGHNT and CDR2 FRNRAP. The CDR3 coding sequence is TGTGCTAGTGGTCCCTCCGGGGGCCCCCGTAACGTGTACTTC. Protein product: CASGPSGGPRNVYF.

The chain employs TRBV9 and TRBJ2-7; 8 bases are a match to TRBD1. CDR3 length equals 14 residues. Germline V lookup: CDR1 SGDLS, CDR2 YYNGEE. V lost 3 bases to trimming and J lost 7 bases; unmatched junction nucleotides: 9. CDR3 sequence (DNA): TGTGCCAGCAGCGGCGGGACAGGCGCCAGGGAGCAGTACTTC. Translation: CASSGGTGAREQYF.

This clonotype was observed at least ten times. This chain joins TRBV7-8 and TRBJ2-7, with 7 bases lining up with TRBD1. The V segment lost 4 bases and the J segment 2 bases; nucleotides outside the gene matches: 5. The CDR3 has 14 amino acids. CDR1 and CDR2 (germline): SGHVS, FQNEAQ. CDR3 sequence (DNA): TGTGCCAGCAGCTCGACAGGGTCTCCCTACGAGCAGTACTTC. Amino acid sequence: CASSSTGSPYEQYF. Full variable domain (remainder filled in from reference TRBV7-8 and TRBJ2-7): GAGVSQSPRYKVAKRGQDVALRCDPISGHVSLFWYQQALGQGPEFLTYFQNEAQLDKSGLPSDRFFAERPEGSVSTLKIQRTQQEDSAVYLCASSSTGSPYEQYFGPGTRLTVT.